The TCR beta chain under discussion was sequenced for a study of T cell clonotyping in hematopoietic cell transplantation. The assay was immunoSEQ multiplex PCR, and TCRdb's table has in-frame clones only and misses some. Among some 8,300 clones, roughly 85% were seen once, and the ten largest hold more than 30%. As for this clone: Its specificity is not known.

The study, taken as a whole, reports: Graft donor and pretransplant recipient Inverse Simpson Index values predicted broader posttransplant TCR diversity. Pathologically expanded recipient clonotypes increased progressively from day 30 to day 180 as diversity fell.

Germline V CDR1 and CDR2: SGHTA, FQGNSA. This CDR3 contains 15 residues. Trimming took 1 base from V and 5 from J; bases not matched to a gene: 2. Recipient blood drawn about 28 days pretransplant and days 30, 100, 180 after. This sequence originates from a female patient aged 30 to 40 who had an allogeneic stem cell transplant, so the T cells may come from the graft donor. Some clones in this sample may be carry-over from other donors' samples. This specimen consisted of PBMCs, obtained 180 days after allogeneic stem cell transplant. The chain carries TRBV7-2 and TRBJ2-7; 13 nucleotides match TRBD2. As DNA, the CDR3 is TGTGCCAGCAGCTTAGGGACTAGCGGGGGCGACGAGCAGTACTTC. This gives the protein CASSLGTSGGDEQYF.